This TCR beta chain comes out of a study of cytomegalovirus exposure and HLA in healthy donors (dated by TCRdb to 2016 to 2017). About the study as a whole: In an earlier analysis of fewer than 750 of the donors, 276 Gb of sequence data and some 120 million unique TCR beta sequences from approximately 180 million T cells were reported. In addition to the first cohort of 500 to 850 subjects, a separate validation cohort of 120 different subjects was used. To predict cytomegalovirus infection status, the study combined high-throughput TCR immunosequencing, statistical association of individual TCRs with disease status, and machine learning. Among the roughly 400 genotyped donors, approximately 81% belonged to the genetic ancestry cluster associated with self-reported Caucasian donors. Roughly five DR-DQ haplotypes were handled as single units for association and clustering, since linkage in the cohort was strong. Every discovery cohort repertoire had been produced on one sequencing platform. In a later genetic analysis, genome-wide SNP genotypes for about 55% of the roughly 700 donors were used, and that subset was treated as a discovery cohort. In an earlier analysis of around 540 of the donors, high-throughput TCR beta sequencing was used to judge whether each TCR beta V gene segment behaved as functional or pseudogenic. In the later analysis, no new phenotypic data were used to find candidate immune exposures; instead, reliance was placed on TCR beta sequences and their occurrence across donors. The number of typed donors differed by locus: roughly 629-640 for A, B, C, DRB1 and DQB1; roughly 510 for DQA1; 606 for DPA1; and roughly 450 for DPB1. An early release covering roughly 640 HLA-typed donors comprised about 300 gigabases of sequencing data and about 90 million unique TCR sequences. The aim of the study was to test whether cataloging public T cell receptors could identify signatures of past pathogen exposure. Among over 350 genotyped donors of the cohort, an average of approximately 250,000 unique TCR beta nucleotide sequences were sequenced per donor, around 18% of them non-productive. HLA typing covered class I and class II loci at four-digit resolution. Donor age, sex, ethnicity and CMV serostatus were collected together with the repertoire data. A later analysis re-analyzed previously published TCR beta repertoires from roughly 630 donors and added high-resolution HLA genotyping to study TCR occurrence patterns. Using immunosequencing, the study profiled T cell repertoires from 500 to 800 subjects and related those repertoires to cytomegalovirus serostatus.

V loses 8 bases at its end and J loses 3 bases; junction bases beyond the gene matches: 5. Via the germline V gene, CDR1 is ENHRY and CDR2 SYGVKD. The CDR3 goes from the cysteine to the phenylalanine over 15 residues. Only the CDR3 portion is preserved as DNA: 45 bases, with reading frame beginning at the first base. The library was built by means of the immunoSEQ multiplex PCR assay. The multiplex PCR relied on a mix of 60 forward primers for TCR Vbeta segments and 13 reverse primers for TCR Jbeta segments. The CDR3 region of rearranged TCR beta genes was amplified from genomic DNA with a multiplex PCR assay. The amplified TCR beta libraries were sequenced on the Illumina HiSeq System as 87-base-pair reads. The authors' pipeline ran thus. Across the 670 or so repertoires, a later analysis counted around 80 million unique TCR beta chains, some 11 million of which were shared by at least two donors. Raw reads were error-corrected and collapsed into unique sequences by a nearest-neighbor algorithm in which closely related sequences were merged to remove PCR and sequencing errors. CDR3 sequences were aligned to IMGT reference sequences to assign V, D and J gene segments. For a sequence to be retained, a match of at least six nucleotides to both a V gene segment and a J gene segment was required. A rearrangement was called productive if the CDR3 had no stop codons and remained in frame with V and J, and every other rearrangement was called non-productive. Following IMGT convention, CDR3 was defined as the stretch from the second conserved V-encoded cysteine up to the conserved J-encoded phenylalanine. Sequences without an unambiguous match to a single V gene segment were excluded from the earlier analysis of almost 600 of the donors. An earlier analysis of a few hundred of the donors classified V segments as functional when productive rearrangements were above 56.7% and as segregating when the standard deviation between donors was above 5%. To diagnose cytomegalovirus status from the catalog of TCR beta chain sequences, a statistical classification framework was built. V and J gene assignment, in a later analysis, came from comparing TCR nucleotide sequences with IMGT/GENE-DB human TR gene sequences. In a later analysis, CDR3 sequences and most-parsimonious VDJ recombination scenarios were assigned using the TCRdist pipeline. In a later analysis, every TCR beta chain was defined by the combination of its CDR3 amino acid sequence and its V-gene family, and reads without a unique V-gene family were dropped. To address suspected cross-contamination and a sequencing artifact, a later analysis removed approximately 600 highly shared, low-generation-probability nucleotide sequences. For each public chain, a later analysis derived a clonal expansion index from normalized ranks of inferred template counts within each repertoire. In a later analysis, generation probabilities were computed with a VDJ recombination model fitted to out-of-frame rearrangements, and the resulting probabilities were checked against IGoR. In a later analysis, hypergeometric tests were used to score TCR-TCR, TCR-HLA and TCR-CMV co-occurrence, with a repertoire-size bias correction applied to TCR pairs. In a later analysis, false discovery rates were estimated by permuting HLA or CMV assignments 20 times. A later analysis grouped co-occurring TCRs with DBSCAN, adding TCRdist sequence similarity when clustering within HLA-allele-positive subsets. Repertoires with fewer than 30,000 or more than 120,000 public chains, plus five repertoires with anomalous nucleotide sharing, were excluded from co-occurrence clustering. The source is immuneACCESS, and TCRdb retained only in-frame sequences with V and J called. Part of the clones is not carried over; for the studies checked, unresolved V genes explain less than half of this, and the remainder is unexplained. The V and J calls and clone size were taken over from that table, and D and trimming were inferred from the DNA. The sample table contains 130,000 to 150,000 clones; only one count was recorded for about three quarters of them. 10% to 15% of the sample rests with the top ten.

The cohort consisted of approximately 670 healthy bone marrow donors. At the time of sampling, every cohort member was nominally healthy, though immune exposures that went unrecorded were likely present. The donor was CMV seropositive and belonged to the group of a few hundred seropositive cohort members. A peripheral blood sample was collected from each donor, and TCR beta sequencing was performed on peripheral blood mononuclear cells. Genomic DNA was extracted from the blood cell samples with the Qiagen DNeasy Blood Extraction Kit. This clone was detected only a few times. The antigen this receptor binds is unknown. There are no base qualities to consult, and no much larger clone falls within one base. The paper as a whole reports these results and caveats: The sequencing pipeline was judged likely to have produced a cluster of highly shared sequence variants as a technical artifact. When HLA alleles, especially DR and DQ, strongly co-occurred, TCR associations were difficult to assign to individual alleles. Linkage disequilibrium might explain the correlated functional status among segregating V segments, but an unknown experimental factor could not be ruled out. Some IMGT-functional V segments, including TRBV6-2 and TRBV6-3, could not be told apart with the 87-base-pair reads, so those segments were excluded. In a later analysis, most CMV-associated TCR beta chains were found to appear HLA-restricted, with HLA associations seemingly driven largely by CMV exposure. This cohort had only TCR beta chains sequenced, and the lack of alpha or paired-chain data limited which features could be detected. A later analysis associated 16,951 TCR beta sequences with specific HLA alleles at a false discovery rate of 0.05. The earlier analysis of around 600 of the donors excluded about 16 rarely observed V segments, including chromosome 9 orphons, because counts were too low. In vitro tests confirmed that three of the cytomegalovirus-associated TCR beta chains recognize cytomegalovirus antigens. A further reported finding was that TCR beta sequences accurately predicted the HLA-A and HLA-B alleles for most subjects in the first cohort. Sequencing depth was assumed to be roughly uniform across donors in the presence/absence analyses, though that assumption may not hold. It was suggested by the authors that the approach could potentially be generalized to other disease states and immunological phenotypes. A total of some 180 TCR beta chains were listed by the study as associated with cytomegalovirus. Compared with the roughly 700-donor mean, donors in an Asian-associated ancestry cluster had fewer N-insertions in productive TCRs, according to a later genetic analysis. The classifier was reported to diagnose cytomegalovirus status with high specificity and sensitivity in both the original cohort and the validation cohort. According to a later analysis, TCR association rates differed among HLA loci, with DRB1 alleles showing the most associated TCRs and HLA-C alleles showing the fewest. In an earlier analysis of 587 of the donors, most TCR beta V segments appeared in productive rearrangements about 90% or about 30% of the time, broadly matching IMGT annotations. Compared with equally common non-associated chains, HLA-associated TCR beta chains in a later analysis were more clonally expanded and had lower generation probabilities. In a later analysis, several top co-occurrence clusters were reported to appear linked to parvovirus B19, influenza, CMV and Epstein-Barr virus. Across donors, most TCR sequences were observed very rarely, whereas some public TCRs were present in many individuals. Because HLA typing was missing for some donors at each locus, association tests included only the typed subset. The only immune exposure information available for the cohort was CMV serostatus. In a later genetic analysis, a missense DCLRE1C variant was associated with V-gene and J-gene trimming of TCR beta chains, and the association was replicated in an independent cohort.

The TCR sequence derives from a man in his forties in good health and CMV-seropositive. Sequenced sample: PBMCs. The chain is made from TRBV10-3 and TRBJ2-3; TRBD2 aligns with 13 central bases. The CDR3 reads CAISRTSGRTDTQYF. The bases read TGTGCCATCTCCAGGACTAGCGGGAGAACAGATACGCAGTATTTT.